Shown below are 22 T cell receptor beta chains from a single sample sequenced in a study of T cells in Graves' hyperthyroidism and ophthalmopathy. Amplification targeted TCR beta CDR3 regions from RNA transcripts. When the TCR CDR3 underwent first-round RT-PCR, the HTBI primer set was used. TCRdb itself ran the multiplex PCR reads through MiXCR, one entry per CDR3 protein. This sample has 330,000 or so distinct CDR3 sequences; around 19% occur once, and the top ten carry 39%. The sequencing input was blood. The receptors were gathered from a man between 45 and 60 years old with Graves' ophthalmopathy.

V gene TRBV30 combines with J gene TRBJ2-6; weak D call: TRBD2 (7 bases). Germline-derived CDR1 and CDR2 are GTSNPN and SVGIG (reference sequence). The CDR3 covers 17 residues. V lost 4 bases and J 4 bases, leaving 20 bases between the germline ends. CDR3 DNA: TGTGCCTGGACCCCCAGAGGGGGAGGGGGGGGGGCCAACGTCCTGACTTTC. Translated, it gives CAWTPRGGGGGANVLTF. Full variable domain (missing parts from reference TRBV30 and TRBJ2-6): SQTIHQWPATLVQPVGSPLSLECTVEGTSNPNLYWYRQAAGRGLQLLFYSVGIGQISSEVPQNLSASRPQDRQFILSSKKLLLSDSGFYLCAWTPRGGGGGANVLTFGAGSRLTVL.

As DNA, the CDR3 is TGTGCCAGCAGCTTCGGACTAGAAAAGGATACGCAGTATTTT. Translating gives CASSFGLEKDTQYF. The chain couples TRBV7-6 to TRBJ2-3; 7 bases align to TRBD2. CDR1 and CDR2 from the germline V gene are SGHVS and FNYEAQ. This CDR3 comprises 14 residues. V gave up 3 bases and J gave up 6 bases; unmatched junction bases: 6.

This clonotype was counted a few times. J is TRBJ2-1 and V is TRBV18; D perhaps matches TRBD2 (5 bases). From germline, CDR1 is KGHSH and CDR2 LQKENI. Trimming shortened V by 3 bases and J by 10 bases, and 13 bases separated the two germline ends. The CDR3 length is 13 residues. The CDR3 protein is CASSPFEGWEQFF. The CDR3 coding sequence is TGTGCCAGCTCACCGTTTGAGGGCTGGGAGCAGTTCTTC.

This chain joins TRBV24-1 and TRBJ2-3; no definite D call. Trimming left V 0 bases short and J 0 bases short, with 6 bases between. This CDR3 contains 15 residues. CDR1 and CDR2 from the germline V gene are KGHDR and SFDVKD. CDR3 amino acids: CATSDLATSTDTQYF. The CDR3 DNA reads as TGTGCCACCAGTGATTTGGCCACTAGCACAGATACGCAGTATTTT.

This clonotype was counted ten times or more. This chain uses TRBV27 with TRBJ2-7, with D hard to call. V shed 5 bases and J shed 4 bases, with 12 bases lying between them. Germline V gives CDR1 MNHEY, CDR2 SMNVEV (reference sequence). The CDR3 is made up of 13 amino acids. CDR3 region: CASSPPPFYEQYF. CDR3 bases: TGTGCCAGCAGTCCCCCCCCCTTTTACGAGCAGTACTTC.

The table lists this clonotype with many counts. The genes are TRBV13 and TRBJ2-7; D might be TRBD2 (5 bases). This CDR3 comprises 12 residues. Germline CDR1 and CDR2: PRHDT and FYEKMQ (reference sequence). Trimming cost V 4 bases and J 5 bases, with 9 bases left between them. The CDR3 spells CASSSGNNEQYF. CDR3 DNA: TGTGCCAGCAGCTCCGGGAACAACGAGCAGTACTTC. The variable domain in full, with the rest retrieved from reference TRBV13 and TRBJ2-7, is AAGVIQSPRHLIKEKRETATLKCYPIPRHDTVYWYQQGPGQDPQFLISFYEKMQSDKGSIPDRFSAQQFSDYHSELNMSSLELGDSALYFCASSSGNNEQYFGPGTRLTVT.

This rearrangement joins TRBV2 to TRBJ1-5, with D hard to call. Germline V gives CDR1 SNHLY, CDR2 FYNNEI. V gave up 0 bases and J gave up 11 bases, with 8 bases separating them. This CDR3 has 12 amino acids. CDR3 DNA sequence: TGTGCCAGCAGTGAAGCTTCCCGGTCCCAGCATTTT. Translation: CASSEASRSQHF.

This clonotype has a count of ten or more. The chain couples TRBV2 to TRBJ2-3, with TRBD1 as a possible D gene (6 bases). There are 17 residues in the CDR3. Germline V gives CDR1 SNHLY, CDR2 FYNNEI. The V end lost 6 bases, the J end lost 4 bases, and 23 bases lay between the germline ends. CDR3 in DNA: TGTGCCAGCAGGATATATGGGACACAGGGCGGCGCAGATACGCAGTATTTT. Residues: CASRIYGTQGGADTQYF.

This clonotype was counted many times. The genes are TRBV28 and TRBJ2-2, with unresolved D. Germline V CDR1 and CDR2: MDHEN, SYDVKM. V lost 3 bases and J 3 bases, leaving 5 bases between the germline ends. The CDR3 runs to 13 residues. The CDR3 reads CASSLTDTGELFF. CDR3 sequence (DNA): TGTGCCAGCAGTTTGACGGACACCGGGGAGCTGTTTTTT.

The genes are TRBV11-2 and TRBJ2-1; D may correspond to TRBD1 or TRBD2 (5 bases each). Deletions cut 0 bases from V and 9 bases from J, with 12 bases between. The CDR3 totals 14 residues. CDR1 SGHAT and CDR2 FQNNGV come from the germline V gene. The CDR3 DNA follows: TGTGCCAGCAGCTTAGATCTGGGGGTCGCTGAGCAGTTCTTC. Its translation: CASSLDLGVAEQFF.

A note on this clonotype: One end of the junction fails to match germline, which may point to a read error. This chain connects TRBV3-1 to TRBJ2-7; D gene ambiguous. There are 12 residues in the CDR3. Looked up from germline, CDR1 is LGHDT and CDR2 is YNNKEL (reference sequence). The CDR3 region is CASGQASYEQYF. CDR3 nucleotide sequence: TGTGCCAGCGGCCAAGCCTCCTACGAGCAGTACTTC.

There are a few counts of this clonotype. The chain carries TRBV5-1 and TRBJ1-4; no firm D call. V was clipped by 0 bases and J by 3 bases, with 9 bases between them. The CDR3 is 15 amino acids. Germline loops: CDR1 SGHRS, CDR2 YFSETQ. CDR3 DNA sequence: TGCGCCAGCAGCTTGGGGCCAGGCGCTAATGAAAAACTGTTTTTT. Protein sequence: CASSLGPGANEKLFF.

This clonotype was observed at least ten times. The DNA of the CDR3 is TGTGCCAGCAGTGAAGCGCCAGGGCTAGGGTATGGCTACACCTTC. This sequence encodes CASSEAPGLGYGYTF. The V and J genes are TRBV2 and TRBJ1-2; D may be TRBD1 (5 bases). Trimming pared 0 bases from V and 5 bases from J, leaving 13 bases between. Germline V gives CDR1 SNHLY, CDR2 FYNNEI. CDR3 size: 15 residues.

J is TRBJ2-4 and V is TRBV30; D is unclear. The V gene's germline CDR1 is GTSNPN and CDR2 SVGIG (reference sequence). The CDR3 loop spans 12 amino acids. V gave up 1 base and J gave up 5 bases, with 6 bases separating them. The DNA of the CDR3 is TGTGCCTGGAGTGCAGGTGAAAACATTCAGTACTTC. This translates into CAWSAGENIQYF.

This clonotype was seen ten or more times. This CDR3 is CASSLRTGATDTQYF. For the CDR3, the DNA is TGTGCCAGCAGTCTCCGGACAGGGGCCACAGATACGCAGTATTTT. The rearrangement links TRBV12-3 or TRBV12-4 to TRBJ2-3, with 9 bases matching TRBD1. Losses at the gene ends were 5 bases for V and 2 bases for J; bases not matched to a gene: 5. The CDR3 consists of 15 residues.

This chain connects TRBV14 to TRBJ2-7; D is possibly TRBD1 (6 bases). Germline V gene sequence: CDR1 SGHDN, CDR2 FVKESK. V dropped 4 bases and J dropped 7 bases, with 14 bases sitting between them. This CDR3 is built from 13 residues. The CDR3 loop reads CASSRDTGLEQYF. In nucleotides, the CDR3 is TGTGCCAGCAGCCGGGACACGGGCTTAGAGCAGTACTTC.

This clonotype showed up many times. V and J are TRBV11-1 and TRBJ2-5; D gene ambiguous. CDR3 length: 11 amino acids. From germline, CDR1 is SGHAT and CDR2 FQDESV (reference sequence). Trimming shortened V by 2 bases and J by 4 bases, and 2 bases separated the two germline ends. CDR3 nucleotide sequence: TGTGCCAGCAGCTTACTAGAGACCCAGTACTTC. The encoded protein is CASSLLETQYF.

The chain links TRBV2 to TRBJ1-2; D is unclear. Between the trimmed V and J ends, which lost 1 base and 2 bases, there was a span of 8 bases. In germline, CDR1 is SNHLY, CDR2 FYNNEI. The CDR3 has 14 amino acids. CDR3 DNA sequence: TGTGCCAGCAGTGAAGGTTTTGGGAACTATGGCTACACCTTC. Translation: CASSEGFGNYGYTF. Supplemented by reference TRBV2 and TRBJ1-2, the full variable domain reads EPEVTQTPSHQVTQMGQEVILRCVPISNHLYFYWYRQILGQKVEFLVSFYNNEISEKSEIFDDQFSVERPDGSNFTLKIRSTKLEDSAMYFCASSEGFGNYGYTFGSGTRLTVV.

J is TRBJ1-2 and V is TRBV6-5; unclear D gene. There are 17 residues in the CDR3. V was clipped by 0 bases and J by 4 bases, with 18 bases between them. Germline lookup yields CDR1 MNHEY and CDR2 SVGAGI. Here the CDR3 DNA reads TGTGCCAGCAGTTACTCGGGTTGGGAGAAGAGCCCCTATGGCTACACCTTC. It is translated as CASSYSGWEKSPYGYTF.

This clonotype occurred many times. This rearrangement joins TRBV28 to TRBJ1-1; 9 bases line up with TRBD1. Germline CDR1 MDHEN, CDR2 SYDVKM. This CDR3 contains 14 residues. V dropped 7 bases and J dropped 2; count of bases not matched to a gene: 5. CDR3 nucleotides: TGTGCCAGCAAAACACAGGGGGCCAACACTGAAGCTTTCTTT. Its protein product is CASKTQGANTEAFF.

This clonotype was observed many times. This chain uses TRBV6-2 or TRBV6-3 with TRBJ2-3, with D tentatively TRBD1 (6 bases). The germline CDR1 and CDR2 sequences are MNHEY and SVGEGT. V lost 4 bases, J lost 0 bases, and 14 bases lay in between. The CDR3 is 16 residues long. CDR3 DNA: TGTGCCAGCAGTTTCGACGGACAGACGAGCACAGATACGCAGTATTTT. The encoded protein is CASSFDGQTSTDTQYF.

The chain carries TRBV20-1 and TRBJ2-5; 9 bases fit TRBD2. CDR3 length equals 14 residues. The V segment lost 5 bases and the J segment 0 bases; nucleotides outside the gene matches: 4. CDR1 and CDR2 (germline): DFQATT, SNEGSKA (reference sequence). As DNA, the CDR3 is TGCAGTGCTGGTAGCGGGAGTAACCAAGAGACCCAGTACTTC. Protein product: CSAGSGSNQETQYF.